This is a list of T cell receptor beta chains from one sample in a study of OX40 agonist ivuxolimab in advanced cancers. This table comes from immunoSEQ multiplex PCR, and its TCRdb copy is limited to in-frame clones, with some not included. Found here are roughly 70,000 clones, about 87% of them singletons; the top ten hold 0.67%. Sequencing was performed on CD4+ or CD8+ T cells sorted from blood, taken in a trial of the OX40 agonist ivuxolimab. The receptors originated from an adult with an advanced solid tumor such as melanoma, head and neck, liver or kidney cancer. The CDR3 runs from the conserved cysteine through the conserved F or W. A D gene is named only where the DNA matches it firmly. Not every row has a clone size; where given, it reads once, few, many or a size class.

v_gene,j_gene,abundance,d_gene,CDR3nt,CDR3aa
TRBV29-1,TRBJ1-1,NA,NA,TGCAGCGTTGACCTTGGGGGTCAGGGCACTGAAGCTTTCTTT,CSVDLGGQGTEAFF
TRBV6-4,TRBJ2-2,NA,TRBD2,TGTGCCAGCAGTGTTCTAGCGGGAGCCACCGGGGAGCTGTTTTTT,CASSVLAGATGELFF
TRBV7-6,TRBJ2-1,NA,TRBD1,TGTGCCAGCAGCTTAATAGGGACAGGGTTCTACAATGAGCAGTTCTTC,CASSLIGTGFYNEQFF
TRBV10-2,TRBJ2-2,NA,NA,TGCGCCAGCAGTGAGTCATTGGGCACCTCCGGGGAGCTGTTTTTT,CASSESLGTSGELFF
TRBV10-3,TRBJ2-7,NA,NA,TGTGCCATCAGTGAGAAGGGCGGGGCGACCTACGAGCAGTACTTC,CAISEKGGATYEQYF
TRBV5-1,TRBJ1-1,NA,NA,TGCGCCAGCAGCTCACAGGGTTGGGACACTGAAGCTTTCTTT,CASSSQGWDTEAFF
TRBV5-4,TRBJ2-5,NA,NA,TGTGCCAGCAGCGGGGGGCAGTACCAAGAGACCCAGTACTTC,CASSGGQYQETQYF
TRBV7-3,TRBJ2-6,NA,NA,TGTGCCAGCAGCTTGGGGGGCGGCTCTGGGGCCAACGTCCTGACTTTC,CASSLGGGSGANVLTF
TRBV18,TRBJ2-7,NA,TRBD1,TGTGCCAGCTCACTGGGACAGTCCTACGAGCAGTACTTC,CASSLGQSYEQYF
TRBV7-9,TRBJ2-1,once,NA,TGTGCCAGCAGCCCGCCGCTCAGACTAGGCAATGAGCAGTTCTTC,CASSPPLRLGNEQFF
TRBV5-5,TRBJ2-2,NA,TRBD1,TGTGCCAGCAGCCCTGAAGGGACAGTCATTAACACCGGGGAGCTGTTTTTT,CASSPEGTVINTGELFF
TRBV19,TRBJ2-4,NA,TRBD2,TGTGCCAGTAGTATGGACAGCGGGGGACCCAAAAACATTCAGTACTTC,CASSMDSGGPKNIQYF
TRBV11-1,TRBJ2-3,NA,TRBD1,TGTGCCAGCAGCTTACGGACAGGGGGCTTACCGGATACGCAGTATTTT,CASSLRTGGLPDTQYF
TRBV30,TRBJ2-2,once,NA,TGTGCCTGGACAGGGGTCGTCGGCACCGGGGAGCTGTTTTTT,CAWTGVVGTGELFF
TRBV5-1,TRBJ2-3,NA,NA,TGCGCCAGCAGCTTCGGGGGACAGACCACAGATACGCAGTATTTT,CASSFGGQTTDTQYF
TRBV18,TRBJ2-3,NA,NA,TGTGCCAGCTCACCAACTCAGTCTAGCACAGATACGCAGTATTTT,CASSPTQSSTDTQYF
TRBV6-1,TRBJ2-3,NA,NA,TGTGCCAGCAGTGAATCTGGGTATACGCAGTATTTT,CASSESGYTQYF
TRBV11-2,TRBJ2-6,NA,NA,TGTGCCAGCAGCTTAGGAGGGACTGGGGCCAACGTCCTGACTTTC,CASSLGGTGANVLTF
TRBV7-9,TRBJ2-2,NA,TRBD2,TGTGCCAGCAGCTTAAGCGGGAGGGCCAAAACCGGGGAGCTGTTTTTT,CASSLSGRAKTGELFF
TRBV28,TRBJ2-3,NA,TRBD2,TGTGCCAGCAGTCGCGGGAGGGTTAGCACAGATACGCAGTATTTT,CASSRGRVSTDTQYF
TRBV6-5,TRBJ2-5,once,NA,TGTGCCAGCAGTTACTCGAGGGTCAGCCAAGAGACCCAGTACTTC,CASSYSRVSQETQYF
TRBV27,TRBJ1-2,NA,NA,TGTGCCAGCAGTTTATATTGGGGTGGAGGGCAGGGCTTCTATGGCTACACCTTC,CASSLYWGGGQGFYGYTF
TRBV19,TRBJ1-1,NA,NA,TGTGCCAGTAGTATAGTGAAGGGGATGAACACTGAAGCTTTCTTT,CASSIVKGMNTEAFF
TRBV28,TRBJ1-3,NA,NA,TGTGCCAGCAGGTCACAGGTCGGAGGAAACACCATATATTTT,CASRSQVGGNTIYF
TRBV11-2,TRBJ2-5,NA,TRBD2,TGTGCCAGCAGCTTAGTAGGCGGGAGAATTGAGACCCAGTACTTC,CASSLVGGRIETQYF
TRBV4-1,TRBJ2-7,few,NA,TGCGCCAGCAGCCAAGATCTGCGGGGGTACTTC,CASSQDLRGYF
TRBV2,TRBJ2-1,NA,TRBD2,TGTGCCAGCAGTTCGACTAGCGGGAGGGTCCCGATATACAATGAGCAGTTCTTC,CASSSTSGRVPIYNEQFF
TRBV5-1,TRBJ1-5,NA,NA,TGCGCCAGCAGCTTGGATCTTTCTAGCAATCAGCCCCAGCATTTT,CASSLDLSSNQPQHF
TRBV5-4,TRBJ2-5,NA,NA,TGTGCCAGCAAACCCGGGGGCCGAGAGACCCAGTACTTC,CASKPGGRETQYF
TRBV5-1,TRBJ2-7,NA,NA,TGCGCCAGCAGGCTTGGCCCCCGGACAGAAAGTAACGAGCAGTACTTC,CASRLGPRTESNEQYF
TRBV4-2,TRBJ2-3,NA,NA,TGTGCCAGCAGCCAGGCAGGTTCCACGCAGTATTTT,CASSQAGSTQYF
TRBV19,TRBJ1-1,NA,NA,TGTGCCAGTAGTATAGACAGGAGAGGCACTGAAGCTTTCTTT,CASSIDRRGTEAFF
TRBV6-5,TRBJ2-7,NA,TRBD1,TGTGCCAGCAGTTACCGACCCAGACAGGGGAGGCACGAGCAGTACTTC,CASSYRPRQGRHEQYF
TRBV7-2,TRBJ1-1,NA,NA,TGTGCCAGCAGCTTAGCAGGGTCAGGGTCAGCTTTCTTT,CASSLAGSGSAFF
TRBV6-1,TRBJ2-1,NA,TRBD2,TGTGCCAGCAGTGAAGAACTAGCGGGGGCCGGTGAGCAGTTCTTC,CASSEELAGAGEQFF
TRBV28,TRBJ2-7,few,NA,TGTGCCAGCAAGGGTTATTTGGTCGCGGGAGAGCAGTACTTC,CASKGYLVAGEQYF
TRBV11-3,TRBJ1-1,NA,TRBD1,TGTGCCAGCCTACAAGAAGACAGGGCTAACACTGAAGCTTTCTTT,CASLQEDRANTEAFF
TRBV6-1,TRBJ1-4,NA,NA,TGTGCCAGCAGCCGGATCGTTACCGAGGGGGAAAAACTGTTTTTT,CASSRIVTEGEKLFF
TRBV5-1,TRBJ2-6,NA,TRBD2,TGCGCCAGCAGCTTGGCGGGGACTAGCGGGAGTATGGGGGCCAACGTCCTGACTTTC,CASSLAGTSGSMGANVLTF
TRBV28,TRBJ1-6,NA,NA,TGTGCCACCAGTGGGTTTCGTAATTCACCCCTCCACTTT,CATSGFRNSPLHF
TRBV18,TRBJ2-5,NA,NA,TGTGCCAGCTCACCAGGGGGAGGAGGAGAGACCCAGTACTTC,CASSPGGGGETQYF
TRBV19,TRBJ2-7,NA,TRBD1,TGTGCCAGTAGTAGGACAGGGGGCAACGAGCAGTACTTC,CASSRTGGNEQYF
TRBV5-4,TRBJ1-1,NA,NA,TGTGCCAGCAGCTTGGAAGGTTTGAACACTGAAGCTTTCTTT,CASSLEGLNTEAFF
TRBV9,TRBJ1-1,few,TRBD1,TGTGCCAGCAGCGAACAGGGGGCGCTGGGGACGTCCACTGAAGCTTTCTTT,CASSEQGALGTSTEAFF
TRBV27,TRBJ2-1,NA,NA,TGTGCCAGCAGTTTCATGGTTCAAGATGGCAATGAGCAGTTCTTC,CASSFMVQDGNEQFF
TRBV6-8,TRBJ2-3,few,TRBD2,TGTGCCAGCAGTTACAAGCTAGCGGGAGTGATGGATACGCAGTATTTT,CASSYKLAGVMDTQYF
TRBV9,TRBJ2-2,NA,NA,TGTGCCAGCAGCGTAGTGACCGGGGAGCTGTTTTTT,CASSVVTGELFF
TRBV5-6,TRBJ1-1,NA,TRBD1,TGTGCCAGCACCCGAGGGGGCAGCCTGGGCACTGAAGCTTTCTTT,CASTRGGSLGTEAFF
TRBV19,TRBJ1-2,NA,TRBD1,TGTGCCAGTAGGGGGGACAGGGAGTATTTCTATGGCTACACCTTC,CASRGDREYFYGYTF
TRBV7-9,TRBJ2-3,once,NA,TGTGCCAGCAGCTTAGGGGGGAAAGTAGATACGCAGTATTTT,CASSLGGKVDTQYF
TRBV9,TRBJ2-7,NA,TRBD2,TGTGCCAGCAGCAGTTTGCTAGCGGGAGCCGAGCAGTACTTC,CASSSLLAGAEQYF
TRBV7-9,TRBJ1-1,NA,NA,TGTGCCAGCAGCTCCCTGGGGGCAGCTGAAGCTTTCTTT,CASSSLGAAEAFF
TRBV15,TRBJ2-2,few,TRBD2,TGTGCCACCAGCAGAGATGGCGGGAGTAGTCACGGGGAGCTGTTTTTT,CATSRDGGSSHGELFF